This TCR beta chain originates from a study of blood T cell repertoires in COVID-19. As processed by the authors: The assay estimated nucleated cells by amplifying reference gene primers. Here immunoSEQ multiplex PCR was the method, and the copy in TCRdb shows in-frame clones only, minus some. V and J calls and clone size are copied from that table; D and trimming were computed from the DNA. The sample shows some 150,000 clones, approximately 84% of them seen only once. V gave up 4 bases and J gave up 0 bases; unmatched junction bases: 3. This CDR3 is 14 amino acids long. Per germline, CDR1 MRHNA and CDR2 SNTAGT.

The TCR sequence derives from a woman aged 60 to 75 with acute or convalescent COVID-19. This sequence joins TRBV6-4 and TRBJ2-7, with 7 bases identical to TRBD1. The source material was peripheral blood. The DNA for the CDR3 is TGTGCCAGCAGTGCTCAGGGGGACTCCTACGAGCAGTACTTC. It codes for CASSAQGDSYEQYF.